This section outlines one T cell receptor (beta chain) sequence together with its context. Its antigen is currently not known. No much larger clone exists at a distance of one base, and base qualities are not known. The intended sense of this specimen's treatment or condition label: roughly 10-day PBMC culture with coronavirus spike peptide pools or control peptides (ViraFEST assay). To expand antigen-specific T cells with peptide pools and then pick out the expanded clonotypes through TCR sequencing, the study relied on the ViraFEST assay. The positive SARS-CoV-2 PCR tests of the convalescent patients were dated from March to December 2020, before the Alpha, Beta and Delta variants emerged in the United States. Each well held more than 1.5 million PBMCs cultured in IMDM containing approximately 5% human AB serum and 10 IU/ml IL-2, with 9 to 10 ug/ml peptide pools added. On days 3 and 7, half of the culture medium was replaced with fresh IL-2-containing medium. After less than 12 days of culture, CD4+ T cells were isolated by negative selection using the EasySep CD4+ T cell isolation kit. Ficoll-Paque Plus gradient centrifugation was used to isolate PBMCs from whole blood, and the isolated PBMCs were then either used fresh or cryopreserved at -140C. In general, triplicate wells were set up for every culture condition.

These data come from a study of vaccination and CD4 T cells after COVID-19 (dated by TCRdb to 2021 to 2024). Study-wide context: Convalescent patients had a positive SARS-CoV-2 result on nasal swab PCR, and of these patients, nine had mild disease and one had severe disease. The convalescent cohort included six males and four females, with two Hispanic individuals, seven Caucasians, two Asians and one multiracial person. Two doses of either the Pfizer-BioNTech BNT162b2 vaccine (n=8) or the Moderna mRNA-1273 vaccine (n=2) were administered to participants. Post-COVID blood samples were collected from convalescent patients a median of roughly 100 days after diagnosis, with a range of about 30 to 161 days. Post-vaccine blood samples were collected a median of about 72 days after the second vaccine dose, ranging from about 13 to 250 days. For stimulating the cultures, overlapping spike peptide pools were used, derived from SARS-CoV-2 as well as from the common cold coronaviruses HCoV-NL63, HCoV-OC43 and HCoV-229E. Control cultures received a CEFX viral epitope pool as the positive control, an HIV-1 Nef peptide pool as the negative control, or no peptide. In 10 COVID-19 convalescent patients and a few infection-naive healthy vaccine recipients, researchers compared the spike-specific CD4+ TCR repertoire from before mRNA vaccination with the repertoire from after. Paper-wide results and their limitations: The median count of SARS-CoV-2-reactive clonotypes went up from around 23 after infection to a few dozen after vaccination, although the change was not significant. Of the vaccine-specific clones found in convalescent patients, nearly all (304 of 307) were mono-reactive for SARS-CoV-2 spike instead of being cross-reactive with common cold coronaviruses. Among convalescent patients, a median about 90% of the SARS-CoV-2-reactive clones seen after vaccination appeared only after vaccination, which suggests priming specific to the vaccine. Only a relatively small number of convalescent patients were included in the study, and early timepoints following natural infection were not analyzed.

Trimming costs V 4 bases and J 8 bases, and their ends lie 12 bases apart. From the germline V gene (reference sequence), CDR1 is MNHEY and CDR2 is SMNVEV. Taken from cysteine to phenylalanine, the CDR3 has 13 residues. Just CDR3 DNA is preserved here, 39 bases in frame from base 1. The library was built by means of PCR. DNA from cultured CD4+ T cells underwent TCR sequencing with the Oncomine TCR Beta short-read assay at the Johns Hopkins FTIC core. The QIAamp micro DNA kit was used to extract genomic DNA from the cultured CD4+ T cells. The Oncomine TCR Beta libraries from cultured CD4+ T cells were pooled using unique dual indexes and then sequenced on an Illumina iSeq 100. The authors processed their data as follows. Non-productive sequences were removed, and CDR3s that did not start with C, did not end with F or W, or were shorter than 7 amino acids were discarded. Antigen-specific clonotypes were identified with the MANAFEST web application by comparing peptide-stimulated wells with reference and other culture wells. To be called positive, a clone needed an FDR below 0.05, an odds ratio above 5, and a productive frequency above 0.1% in at least two of three replicate wells. A clonotype was classed as cross-reactive if the clonotype showed significant expansion both in SARS-CoV-2 spike wells and in at least one common cold coronavirus spike condition. CDR3 homology was assessed with Levenshtein distances (stringdist) and unrooted phylogenetic trees (ape) in R version 3.6.1. Using fastp trimming at Q25 and MiXCR clonotype assembly, TCRdb reanalyzed the public sequencing data and kept in-frame beta chains. Each entry merges the rows of one CDR3 protein and shows their most common DNA and genes. It is TCRdb's table, rather than the study itself, that gives the V and J calls and clone size. A total of some 14,000 distinct CDR3 sequences appear in this sample, about 53% of them only once. Of the sample, about a tenth falls within the top ten clones.

This material consisted of CD4+ T cells from blood, cultured in vitro, taken before SARS-CoV-2 vaccination. The sequence was obtained from a human donor who had recovered from COVID-19. The chain couples TRBV27 to TRBJ2-4; no D gene can be assigned with confidence. In nucleotides, the sequence is TGTGCCAGCAGTTCCGACGGGTACGACATTCAGTACTTC. Its translation reads: CASSSDGYDIQYF.